The entry that follows covers one TCR beta chain sequence. The antigen remains unidentified. This record belongs to a study of OX40 agonist ivuxolimab in advanced cancers. In the study overall: Across the patients, intravenous ivuxolimab was delivered every 2 weeks at 0.01 to 10 mg/kg. General study points: Low normalized T-cell clonal expansion also characterized some of the nonresponders. Compared with others, partial responders at 0.1-3.0 mg/kg displayed clonal expansion among the lowest.

The data were produced by immunoSEQ multiplex PCR, yet TCRdb's version contains in-frame clones alone and is incomplete. The sample shows just under 65,000 clones, about 89% of them seen only once. The V gene's germline CDR1 is GTSNPN and CDR2 SVGIG (reference sequence). This CDR3 is built from 14 residues. The clonotype was recovered from an adult with an advanced solid tumor such as melanoma, head and neck, liver or kidney cancer. This material consisted of CD4+ or CD8+ T cells sorted from blood, taken in a trial of the OX40 agonist ivuxolimab. This sequence joins TRBV30 and TRBJ2-5; D tentatively fits TRBD1 or TRBD2 (6 bases each). With the DNA end fitting TRBJ2-7 better, the J assignment may be wrong. CDR3 protein: CAWSRPGGTYEQYF. The CDR3 nucleotides read TGTGCCTGGTCTCGACCCGGGGGCACCTACGAGCAGTACTTC.